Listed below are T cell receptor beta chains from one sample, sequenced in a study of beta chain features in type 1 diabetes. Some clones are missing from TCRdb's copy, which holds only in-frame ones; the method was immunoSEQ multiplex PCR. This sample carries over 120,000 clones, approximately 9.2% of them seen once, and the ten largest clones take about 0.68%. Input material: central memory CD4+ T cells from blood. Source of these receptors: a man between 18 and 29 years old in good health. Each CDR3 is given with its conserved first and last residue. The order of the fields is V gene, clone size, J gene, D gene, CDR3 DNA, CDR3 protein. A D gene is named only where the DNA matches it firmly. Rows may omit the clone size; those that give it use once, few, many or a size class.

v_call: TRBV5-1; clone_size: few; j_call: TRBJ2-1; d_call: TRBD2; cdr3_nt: TGCGCCAGCAGTCGGCTAGCGGGGGTTAGCTCCTACAATGAGCAGTTCTTC; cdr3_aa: CASSRLAGVSSYNEQFF
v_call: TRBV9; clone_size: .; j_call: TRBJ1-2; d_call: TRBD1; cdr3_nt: TGTGCCAGCAGCGAAGGGACAGGGTCAGACTATGGCTACACCTTC; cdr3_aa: CASSEGTGSDYGYTF
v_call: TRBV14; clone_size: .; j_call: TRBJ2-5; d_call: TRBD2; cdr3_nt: TGTGCCAGCAGCCAAGTTCCCGTCTGGGAGGGAGAGACCCAGTACTTC; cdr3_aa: CASSQVPVWEGETQYF
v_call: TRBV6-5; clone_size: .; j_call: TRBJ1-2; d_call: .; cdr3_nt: TGTGCCAGCAGCTACGACGGAGGCTATGGCTACACCTTC; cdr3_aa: CASSYDGGYGYTF
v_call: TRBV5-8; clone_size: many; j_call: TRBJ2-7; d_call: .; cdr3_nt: TGTGCCAGCAGCCTAGGGAACAGGGACATATACGAGCAGTACTTC; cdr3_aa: CASSLGNRDIYEQYF
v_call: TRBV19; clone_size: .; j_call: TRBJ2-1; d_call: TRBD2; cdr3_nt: TGTGCCAGTAGTAGCAGCGGGGGGGTAGGTGAGCAGTTCTTC; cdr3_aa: CASSSSGGVGEQFF
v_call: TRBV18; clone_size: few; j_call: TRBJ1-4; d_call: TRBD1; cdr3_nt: TGTGCCAGCTCACCGGGACAGGCAACTAATGAAAAACTGTTTTTT; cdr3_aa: CASSPGQATNEKLFF
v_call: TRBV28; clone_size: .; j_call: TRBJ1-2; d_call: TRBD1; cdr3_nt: TGTGCCAGCAGTTTACACAGGGGGTATGGCTACACCTTC; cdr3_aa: CASSLHRGYGYTF
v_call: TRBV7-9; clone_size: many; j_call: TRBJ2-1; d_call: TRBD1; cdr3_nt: TGTGCCAGCAGCTTAAATCATCGGGACAGGGCTAGCTACAATGAGCAGTTCTTC; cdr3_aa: CASSLNHRDRASYNEQFF
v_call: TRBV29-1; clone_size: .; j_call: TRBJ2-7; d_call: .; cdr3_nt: TGCAGCGTTGCGGGGGTTCCCTCCTACGAGCAGTACTTC; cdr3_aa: CSVAGVPSYEQYF
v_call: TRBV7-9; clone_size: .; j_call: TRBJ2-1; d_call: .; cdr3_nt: TGTGCCAGCAGCGCACGGGACACCCACAATGAGCAGTTCTTC; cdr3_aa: CASSARDTHNEQFF
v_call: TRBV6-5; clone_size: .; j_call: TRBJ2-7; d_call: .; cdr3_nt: TGTGCCAGCAGTTACTCGAGTCGGAGGGGTTCCTACGAGCAGTACTTC; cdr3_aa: CASSYSSRRGSYEQYF
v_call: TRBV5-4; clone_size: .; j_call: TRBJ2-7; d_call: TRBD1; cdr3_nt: TGTGCCAGCAGCACCGGCCTGCAGGGGGCCGGTGAGCAGTACTTC; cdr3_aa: CASSTGLQGAGEQYF
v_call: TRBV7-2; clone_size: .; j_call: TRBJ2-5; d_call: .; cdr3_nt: TGTGCCAGCAGCTTGTCGAGCGTCTACCAAGAGACCCAGTACTTC; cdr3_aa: CASSLSSVYQETQYF
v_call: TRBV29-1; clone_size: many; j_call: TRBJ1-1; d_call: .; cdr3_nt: TGCAGCGTTGAAAATCTGCGGGTGACAACTAACACTGAAGCTTTCTTT; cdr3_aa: CSVENLRVTTNTEAFF
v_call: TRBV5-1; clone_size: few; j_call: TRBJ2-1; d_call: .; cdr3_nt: TGCGCCAGCAGCTTGGGGGGGGTGTCTATGAATGAGCAGTTCTTC; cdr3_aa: CASSLGGVSMNEQFF
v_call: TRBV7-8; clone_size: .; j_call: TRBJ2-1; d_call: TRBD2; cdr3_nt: TGTGCCAGCAGCTTAGCGATAGCGGGGGGAAACAATGAGCAGTTCTTC; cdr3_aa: CASSLAIAGGNNEQFF
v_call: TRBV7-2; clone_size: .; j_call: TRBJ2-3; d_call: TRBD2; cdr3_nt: TGTGCCAGCAGCCAAACTAGCGGAGCCTCAGATACGCAGTATTTT; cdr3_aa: CASSQTSGASDTQYF
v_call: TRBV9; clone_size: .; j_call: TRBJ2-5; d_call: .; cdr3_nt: TGTGCCAGCAGCGTAGGGACAAGCCGGGAGACCCAGTACTTC; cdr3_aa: CASSVGTSRETQYF
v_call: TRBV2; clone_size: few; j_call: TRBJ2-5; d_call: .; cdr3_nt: TGTGCCAGCGGCCGCAACCAAGAGACCCAGTACTTC; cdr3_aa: CASGRNQETQYF
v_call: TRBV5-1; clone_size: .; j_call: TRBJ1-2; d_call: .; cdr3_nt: TGCGCCAGCAGCTTGCAGGGGAACTCTGACTATGGCTACACCTTC; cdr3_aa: CASSLQGNSDYGYTF
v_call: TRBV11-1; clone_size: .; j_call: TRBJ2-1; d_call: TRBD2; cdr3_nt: TGTGCCAGCACCCCTAGCGGGGGGGCTAGATACAATGAGCAGTTCTTC; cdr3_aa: CASTPSGGARYNEQFF
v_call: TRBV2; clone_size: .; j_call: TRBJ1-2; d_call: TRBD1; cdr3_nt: TGTGCCAGCAGCGGGACAGGGGGCGCGATCTATGGCTACACCTTC; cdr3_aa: CASSGTGGAIYGYTF
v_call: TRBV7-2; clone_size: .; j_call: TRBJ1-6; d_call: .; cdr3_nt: TGTGCCAGCAGCTTAACGGGATTCAATGTGGCCCTCCACTTT; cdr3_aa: CASSLTGFNVALHF
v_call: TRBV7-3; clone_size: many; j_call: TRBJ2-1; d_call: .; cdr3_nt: TGTGCCAGCAGCGCTTCCGGGGCCTACAATGAGCAGTTCTTC; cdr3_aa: CASSASGAYNEQFF
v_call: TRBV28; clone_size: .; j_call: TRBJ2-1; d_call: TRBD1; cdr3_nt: TGTGCCAGCAGCAGACAGGGCCTCGGCTCCTACAATGAGCAGTTCTTC; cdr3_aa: CASSRQGLGSYNEQFF
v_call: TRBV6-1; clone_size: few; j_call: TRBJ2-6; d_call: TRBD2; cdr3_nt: TGTGCCAGCAGTGACCAGACCGGGAGGGCCGGGGCCAACGTCCTGACTTTC; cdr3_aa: CASSDQTGRAGANVLTF
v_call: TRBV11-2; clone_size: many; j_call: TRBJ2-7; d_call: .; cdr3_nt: TGTGCCAGCAGCTTAGTTGACAGGCCCTACGAGCAGTACTTC; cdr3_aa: CASSLVDRPYEQYF
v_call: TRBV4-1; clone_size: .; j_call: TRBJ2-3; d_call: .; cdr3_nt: TGCGCCAGCAGCCAAGATCGTATGCGGGGATCTAGCACAGATACGCAGTATTTT; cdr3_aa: CASSQDRMRGSSTDTQYF
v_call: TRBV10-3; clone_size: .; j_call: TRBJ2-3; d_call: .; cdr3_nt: TGTGCCATCAGTGAGTACAGTCCCCGGAGGGCAGATACGCAGTATTTT; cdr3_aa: CAISEYSPRRADTQYF
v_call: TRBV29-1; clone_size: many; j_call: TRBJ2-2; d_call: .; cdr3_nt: TGCAGCGTTAGCAGGGGGGTGAACACCGGGGAGCTGTTTTTT; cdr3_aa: CSVSRGVNTGELFF
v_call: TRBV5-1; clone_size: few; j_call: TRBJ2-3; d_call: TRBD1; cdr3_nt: TGCGCCAGCAGCTTGGGGACAGGGGAAGATACGCAGTATTTT; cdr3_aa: CASSLGTGEDTQYF
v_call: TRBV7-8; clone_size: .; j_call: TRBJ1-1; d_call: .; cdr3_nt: TGTGCCAGCAGTCGGACTGGGACTGAAGCTTTCTTT; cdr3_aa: CASSRTGTEAFF
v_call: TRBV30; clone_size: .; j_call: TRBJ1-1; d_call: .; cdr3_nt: TGTGCCTGGAGCTATAGTCGAGCCACTGAAGCTTTCTTT; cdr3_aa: CAWSYSRATEAFF
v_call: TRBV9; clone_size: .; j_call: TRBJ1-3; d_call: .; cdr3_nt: TGTGCCAGCAGCGTAGTAGGGGCTCCCGGAAACACCATATATTTT; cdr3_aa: CASSVVGAPGNTIYF
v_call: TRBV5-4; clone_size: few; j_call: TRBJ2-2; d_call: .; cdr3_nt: TGTGCCAGCAGCTTGCAGAACACCGGGGAGCTGTTTTTT; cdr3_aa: CASSLQNTGELFF
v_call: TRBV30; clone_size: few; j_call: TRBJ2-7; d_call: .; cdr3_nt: TGTGCCTGGAGTGTGGAGCAACGGGGATACGAGCAGTACTTC; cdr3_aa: CAWSVEQRGYEQYF
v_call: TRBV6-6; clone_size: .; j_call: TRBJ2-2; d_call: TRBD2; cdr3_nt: TGTGCCACCCTAACGGCGGGGGGAAGGACCGGGGAGCTGTTTTTT; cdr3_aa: CATLTAGGRTGELFF
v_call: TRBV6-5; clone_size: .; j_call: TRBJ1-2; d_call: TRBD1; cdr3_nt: TGTGCCAGCCCTGACAGGGGTGGGTTCTCGGGCTACACCTTC; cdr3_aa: CASPDRGGFSGYTF
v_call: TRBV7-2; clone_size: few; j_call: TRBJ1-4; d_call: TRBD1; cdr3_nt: TGTGCCAGCACCCCAGGGGGGAGGGAAAAACTGTTTTTT; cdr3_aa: CASTPGGREKLFF
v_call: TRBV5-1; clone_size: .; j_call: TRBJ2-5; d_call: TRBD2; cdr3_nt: TGCGCCAGCAGCTTGGGTAGCGGGGAAGAGACCCAGTACTTC; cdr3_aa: CASSLGSGEETQYF
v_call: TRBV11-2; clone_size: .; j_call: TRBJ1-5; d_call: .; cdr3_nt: TGTGCCAGCAGCTTAGCCCGTGATCAGCCCCAGCATTTT; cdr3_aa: CASSLARDQPQHF
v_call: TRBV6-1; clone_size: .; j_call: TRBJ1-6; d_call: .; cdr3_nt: TGTGCCAGCAGTGTTGTACGTGAGGATTCACCCCTCCACTTT; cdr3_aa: CASSVVREDSPLHF
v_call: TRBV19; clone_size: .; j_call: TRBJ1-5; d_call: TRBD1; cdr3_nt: TGTGCCAGCCGGGACAGAAAACAGCCCCAGCATTTT; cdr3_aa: CASRDRKQPQHF
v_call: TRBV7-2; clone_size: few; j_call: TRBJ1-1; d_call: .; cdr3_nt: TGTGCCAGCAGCTCCGCGTGGGGGGACACTGAAGCTTTCTTT; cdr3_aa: CASSSAWGDTEAFF
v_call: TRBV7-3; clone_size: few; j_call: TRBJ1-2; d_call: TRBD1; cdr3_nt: TGTGCCAGCAGCTTGACAGGGGATGGCTACACCTTC; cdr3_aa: CASSLTGDGYTF
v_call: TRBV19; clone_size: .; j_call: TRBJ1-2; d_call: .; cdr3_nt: TGTGCCAGTAGTATACGGTGGGAGAACAGCATGAACTATGGCTACACCTTC; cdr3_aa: CASSIRWENSMNYGYTF
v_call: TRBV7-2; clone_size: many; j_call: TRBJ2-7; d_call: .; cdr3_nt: TGTGCCAGCAGCTTACTCGCTGCGGGGAGTGGATCCTCGGCCTACGAGCAGTACTTC; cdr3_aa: CASSLLAAGSGSSAYEQYF
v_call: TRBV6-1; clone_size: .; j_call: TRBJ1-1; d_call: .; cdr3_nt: TGTGCCAGCAGTGTTGGGGGGAGTGGTGAAGCTTTCTTT; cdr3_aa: CASSVGGSGEAFF
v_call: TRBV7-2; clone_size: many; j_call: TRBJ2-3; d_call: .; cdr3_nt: TGTGCCAGCAGCCCCCGGGGTAGCGGCACAGATACGCAGTATTTT; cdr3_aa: CASSPRGSGTDTQYF
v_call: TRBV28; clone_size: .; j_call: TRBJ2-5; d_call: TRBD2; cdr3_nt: TGTGCCAGCAGTTTAGGCGGGGGCCAAGAGACCCAGTACTTC; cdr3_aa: CASSLGGGQETQYF
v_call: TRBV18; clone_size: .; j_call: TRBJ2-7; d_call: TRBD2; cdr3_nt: TGTGCCAGCTCACCTCGGTATAGTAGCGGGGTAGTCCCGCCCTACGAGCAGTACTTC; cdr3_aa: CASSPRYSSGVVPPYEQYF
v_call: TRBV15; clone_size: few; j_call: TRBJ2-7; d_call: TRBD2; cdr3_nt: TGTGCCACCAGCAGAGATAGGACTAGAAGCGAGCAGTACTTC; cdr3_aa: CATSRDRTRSEQYF